Following are 11 T cell receptor beta chains from one sample sequenced in a study of blood T cell repertoires in COVID-19. Using immunoSEQ multiplex PCR, the repertoire was profiled, and TCRdb retains in-frame clones only, with some absent. The data show around 110,000 clones, about 64% seen once. Source material: peripheral blood. Receptor source: a human donor with acute or convalescent COVID-19. The donor label of this sample is uncertain.

V usage is TRBV7-9 and J usage is TRBJ1-1; D uncertain. V lost 1 base to trimming and J lost 8 bases, with 8 bases between them. The CDR3 is 12 residues long. Germline CDR1 is SEHNR and CDR2 is FQNEAQ (reference sequence). CDR3 region: CASSLEFREAFF. The CDR3, as DNA: TGTGCCAGCAGCTTAGAATTTCGGGAAGCTTTCTTT. Full variable domain (outside the CDR3, taken from reference TRBV7-9 and TRBJ1-1): DTGVSQNPRHKITKRGQNVTFRCDPISEHNRLYWYRQTLGQGPEFLTYFQNEAQLEKSRLLSDRFSAERPKGSFSTLEIQRTEQGDSAMYLCASSLEFREAFFGQGTRLTVV.

By sample share, this clone is medium-sized. This chain uses TRBV21-1 with TRBJ1-6; the table's D call of TRBD1 was not tested on the DNA. TRBV21-1 is a listed pseudogene. This CDR3 contains 18 residues. The CDR3 coding sequence is TGTGCCAGCAGCAAAGCGCTGACAGCTAAACTCTATAATTCACCCCTCCACTTT. Amino acids: CASSKALTAKLYNSPLHF.

The chain recombines TRBV6-5 with TRBJ2-1, with 10 bases identical to TRBD2. The germline CDR1 and CDR2 sequences are MNHEY and SVGAGI. CDR3 length: 14 amino acids. After removal of 7 bases from V and 6 bases from J, the junction contained 6 bases not matched to a gene. For the CDR3, the DNA is TGTGCCAGCAAGAGCGGGGGGGCCACCAATGAGCAGTTCTTC. This gives the protein CASKSGGATNEQFF.

This clone was observed once. The chain recombines TRBV11-2 with TRBJ2-7; 11 positions agree with TRBD2. This CDR3 is built from 13 residues. Germline V gives CDR1 SGHAT, CDR2 FQNNGV. J was trimmed by 12 bases and V by 5 bases; bases with no gene match: 9. In DNA form, the CDR3 reads TGTGCCAGCAGCCTGATGACTAGCGGGGAACCGTACGTC. Translating it yields CASSLMTSGEPYV.

V is TRBV7-9 and J is TRBJ1-2, with 9 bases aligning to TRBD1. V was clipped by 2 bases and J by 7 bases; unmatched bases: 5. The CDR3 contains 14 residues. Germline CDR1 and CDR2: SEHNR and FQNEAQ (reference sequence). The CDR3 here is CASSLNRGQGGYTF. CDR3 nucleotide sequence: TGTGCCAGCAGCTTAAACAGGGGGCAGGGTGGCTACACCTTC.

This clone was detected a few times. This rearrangement joins TRBV7-8 to TRBJ1-5, with no clear D. This CDR3 contains 13 residues. CDR1 and CDR2 from the germline V gene are SGHVS and FQNEAQ. V was shortened by 2 bases and J by 4 bases, with 6 bases between the two germline ends. CDR3 amino acids: CASSLSLNQPQHF. The CDR3 bases are TGTGCCAGCAGCTTAAGCCTTAATCAGCCCCAGCATTTT.

The chain has TRBV18 and TRBJ2-7; 7 bases fit TRBD2. The V and J ends lost 2 bases and 2 bases, in that order; junction bases with no gene match: 6. Germline CDR1 is KGHSH and CDR2 is LQKENI. The CDR3 has 15 residues. CDR3 sequence: CASSPAGRGTYEQYF. The DNA for the CDR3 is TGTGCCAGCTCACCAGCAGGGAGGGGCACCTACGAGCAGTACTTC.

This chain uses TRBV5-1 with TRBJ2-3, with 8 bases aligning to TRBD2. This CDR3 comprises 15 residues. V gave up 0 bases and J gave up 1 base; unmatched junction bases: 1. Looked up from germline, CDR1 is SGHRS and CDR2 is YFSETQ. The DNA for the CDR3 is TGCGCCAGCAGCTTGGGGGGACTAGGCACAGATACGCAGTATTTT. This gives the protein CASSLGGLGTDTQYF.

This chain links TRBV3-1 (or the pseudogene TRBV3-2) with TRBJ2-5; D not resolved. The CDR3 contains 13 residues. Germline values: CDR1 LGHDT, CDR2 YNNKEL (reference sequence). Trimming took 0 bases from V and 5 from J, leaving 7 bases between them. This CDR3 is CASSQDRRETQYF. CDR3 nucleotides: TGTGCCAGCAGCCAAGATCGGCGGGAGACCCAGTACTTC.

The CDR3 spells CASSHSGDTQYF. Here the CDR3 DNA reads TGTGCCAGCAGCCATTCAGGAGATACGCAGTATTTT. V is TRBV3-1 (or the pseudogene TRBV3-2) and J is TRBJ2-3; D unresolved. V dropped 3 bases and J dropped 5 bases, with 6 bases sitting between them. CDR1 is LGHDT, CDR2 YNNKEL, per germline (reference sequence). CDR3 size: 12 residues.

The CDR3: CASSFWGQNGLGQFF. The DNA of the CDR3 is TGTGCCAGCAGTTTCTGGGGACAGAATGGTCTCGGGCAGTTCTTC. This chain links TRBV27 with TRBJ2-1; 7 bases match TRBD1. The germline CDR1 and CDR2 sequences are MNHEY and SMNVEV (reference sequence). This CDR3 comprises 15 residues. J lost 12 bases, V lost 3 bases, and 14 bases had no gene match.